The 20 T cell receptor beta chains listed next were all sequenced from one sample in a study of T cells after yellow fever vaccination. TCRdb re-called the 5' RACE reads through MiXCR, storing one row per CDR3 protein. Of 300,000 to 350,000 distinct CDR3 sequences in the sample, roughly 8.6% were seen once. The sample here was PBMCs, taken roughly 45 days after the first yellow fever vaccination. The receptors stem from a man aged 18 to 29 who received the YFV17D yellow fever vaccine.

The sample holds many counts of this clonotype. One end of the junction fails to match germline, which may point to a read error. The rearrangement links TRBV2 to TRBJ1-2; 7 nucleotides align to TRBD1. This CDR3 contains 12 residues. Germline V gene data show CDR1 as SNHLY and CDR2 as FYNNEI. CDR3 in amino acids: CASRLPGQLLSF. CDR3 in DNA: TGTGCCAGCAGGCTCCCGGGACAGCTACTATCCTTC.

In its sample, this clonotype was seen a few times. J is TRBJ1-4 and V is TRBV4-3; D unclear. Germline lookup yields CDR1 LGHNA and CDR2 YSLEER. The CDR3 totals 15 residues. V shed 1 base and J shed 5 bases, with 11 bases lying between them. The CDR3 nucleotides are TGCGCCAGCAGCCAAGTGGGTGGCGGAAATGAAAAACTGTTTTTT. It translates to CASSQVGGGNEKLFF.

V is TRBV11-1 and J is TRBJ2-2; D not certain. CDR3 length: 18 amino acids. Germline CDR1 and CDR2: SGHAT and FQDESV (reference sequence). V dropped 2 bases and J dropped 0 bases, with 16 bases sitting between them. CDR3 sequence reads: CASSLSILDNPNTGELFF. In DNA, the CDR3 is TGTGCCAGCAGCTTAAGTATCCTCGACAACCCGAACACCGGGGAGCTGTTTTTT.

The chain couples TRBV5-1 to TRBJ2-5; 7 bases fit TRBD2. The germline CDR1 and CDR2 sequences are SGHRS and YFSETQ. CDR3 length equals 16 residues. The junction had 14 bases not matched to a gene; V was cut back by 4 bases and J by 5 bases. The CDR3 nucleotides are TGCGCCAGCAGCCCGGATGGCGGCGTGGGAGGGGAGACCCAGTACTTC. Translation gives CASSPDGGVGGETQYF.

This clonotype was counted only a few times. The chain joins TRBV7-9 to TRBJ2-5; 9 bases map to TRBD1. This CDR3 contains 15 residues. Trimming at V came to 6 bases and at J to 5 bases, leaving 10 bases not matched to a gene. From germline, CDR1 is SEHNR and CDR2 FQNEAQ (reference sequence). The CDR3 DNA reads as TGTGCCAGCAGTCCAAATACAGGGGGCCGGGAGACCCAGTACTTC. This encodes CASSPNTGGRETQYF.

J is TRBJ2-3 and V is TRBV7-3; D gene ambiguous. Trimming removed 0 bases from V and 0 bases from J, with 4 bases in between. Germline V lookup: CDR1 SGHTA, CDR2 FQGTGA. This CDR3 is 14 amino acids long. The DNA for the CDR3 is TGTGCCAGCAGCTTAACTGACAGCACAGATACGCAGTATTTT. It translates to CASSLTDSTDTQYF.

This clonotype appeared a few times. This chain connects TRBV27 to TRBJ2-7; TRBD1 matches at 9 bases. Germline CDR1 reads MNHEY; CDR2 reads SMNVEV (reference sequence). This CDR3 spans 16 amino acids. Trimming at V came to 3 bases and at J to 2 bases, leaving 8 bases not matched to a gene. CDR3 loop: CASSFLIGTGTYEQYF. The CDR3 DNA reads TGTGCCAGCAGTTTTTTAATCGGGACAGGGACCTACGAGCAGTACTTC.

V and J are TRBV11-2 and TRBJ2-5; TRBD1 might be the D (5 bases). The germline V gene encodes CDR1 SGHAT and CDR2 FQNNGV. V was cut by 4 bases and J by 0 bases, with 21 bases left in between. The length of the CDR3 is 18 residues. CDR3 nucleotides: TGTGCCAGCAGCTACGACAGTCTCGCCGAACTGTACCAAGAGACCCAGTACTTC. The encoded protein is CASSYDSLAELYQETQYF.

The gene calls are TRBV5-1 and TRBJ2-1; possibly TRBD2 for D (6 bases). The length of the CDR3 is 15 residues. CDR1 is SGHRS and CDR2 is YFSETQ in the germline V gene. V was trimmed by 4 bases and J by 0 bases, leaving 11 bases between them. The chain's CDR3 is CASSRGESSYNEQFF. The DNA of the CDR3 is TGCGCCAGCAGCCGCGGGGAGAGCTCCTACAATGAGCAGTTCTTC.

This clonotype was observed a few times. CDR3 bases: TGCGCCAGCAGCTTGGCGTGGTGGTTTAGCCAAGAGACCCAGTACTTC. Amino acids: CASSLAWWFSQETQYF. This rearrangement joins TRBV5-1 to TRBJ2-5, with no clear D. Germline assignment: CDR1 SGHRS and CDR2 YFSETQ. Trimming cost V 0 bases and J 1 base, with 13 bases left between them. This CDR3 region has 16 residues. The full variable domain, in which reference TRBV5-1 and TRBJ2-5 provide the parts outside the CDR3, is KAGVTQTPRYLIKTRGQQVTLSCSPISGHRSVSWYQQTPGQGLQFLFEYFSETQRNKGNFPGRFSGRQFSNSRSEMNVSTLELGDSALYLCASSLAWWFSQETQYFGPGTRLLVL.

CDR3 in DNA: TGCGCCAGCAGCTTGAGGGGGACAGGGGAAGGCAATGAGCAGTTCTTC. Its protein is CASSLRGTGEGNEQFF. The chain is built from TRBV5-1 and TRBJ2-1, with 10 positions matching TRBD1. V shed 1 base and J 6 bases; nucleotides not matched to a gene: 7. CDR3 size: 16 residues. Germline V gene lookup returns CDR1 SGHRS and CDR2 YFSETQ.

This clonotype was counted between two and nine times. The rearrangement links TRBV5-1 to TRBJ2-6; 10 positions agree with TRBD1. Germline loops: CDR1 SGHRS, CDR2 YFSETQ. J gave up 2 bases and V 7 bases, and 9 bases lay outside the gene matches. This CDR3 contains 17 residues. The CDR3 DNA reads as TGCGCCAGCGTAGCCGGGACAGGGGTAACTGGGGCCAACGTCCTGACTTTC. Protein: CASVAGTGVTGANVLTF.

The chain links TRBV20-1 to TRBJ1-1; D unclear. Germline V lookup: CDR1 DFQATT, CDR2 SNEGSKA (reference sequence). V dropped 3 bases and J dropped 5 bases, with 16 bases sitting between them. This CDR3 comprises 14 residues. DNA for the CDR3: TGCAGTGCTAGGGATTGGGTGGGATTTACTGAAGCTTTCTTT. Protein: CSARDWVGFTEAFF.

This clonotype was counted between two and nine times. The chain employs TRBV29-1 and TRBJ1-1, with a possible D match to TRBD1 (5 bases). Between the trimmed V and J ends, which lost 4 bases and 5 bases, there was a span of 14 bases. CDR3 length: 13 residues. Looked up from germline, CDR1 is SQVTM and CDR2 is ANQGSEA. CDR3 residues: CSVALQERTEAFF. The CDR3 nucleotides are TGCAGCGTTGCCCTACAGGAAAGGACTGAAGCTTTCTTT. Filled out from reference TRBV29-1 and TRBJ1-1, the complete variable domain reads SAVISQKPSRDICQRGTSLTIQCQVDSQVTMMFWYRQQPGQSLTLIATANQGSEATYESGFVIDKFPISRPNLTFSTLTVSNMSPEDSSIYLCSVALQERTEAFFGQGTRLTVV.

This clonotype was counted a few times. V and J are TRBV5-5 and TRBJ2-3; D is unresolved. CDR1 and CDR2 (germline): SGHKS, YYEKEE (reference sequence). V was pared by 1 base and J by 4 bases, with 16 bases between. The CDR3 has 16 amino acids. The CDR3 protein is CASSLTREWGSDTQYF. In DNA form, the CDR3 reads TGTGCCAGCAGCTTGACACGAGAGTGGGGTTCAGATACGCAGTATTTT.

The chain has TRBV12-3 or TRBV12-4 and TRBJ1-1; D is perhaps TRBD1 (5 bases). Trimming took 5 bases from V and 1 from J, leaving 17 bases between them. CDR3 size: 16 residues. The CDR3 loop reads CASSPLPATGNTEAFF. Written as DNA, the CDR3 is TGTGCCAGCAGTCCTCTCCCCGCCACAGGGAACACTGAAGCTTTCTTT.

This clonotype turned up a few times. J is TRBJ2-3 and V is TRBV20-1; possibly TRBD2 for D (5 bases). The CDR3 sequence is 14 residues long. Germline V CDR1 and CDR2: DFQATT, SNEGSKA (reference sequence). The V end lost 3 bases, the J end lost 4 bases, and 14 bases lay between the germline ends. The CDR3 sequence: CSASYRTRADTQYF. The CDR3 DNA sequence: TGCAGTGCTAGTTATAGGACTCGGGCAGATACGCAGTATTTT.

This clonotype was seen a few times. V and J are TRBV6-5 and TRBJ1-1; TRBD1 matches 7 bases. Per the germline V gene, CDR1 is MNHEY and CDR2 is SVGAGI. There are 15 residues in the CDR3. The V segment lost 0 bases and the J segment 6 bases; nucleotides outside the gene matches: 7. The CDR3 DNA follows: TGTGCCAGCAGTTACTCGACTCAGGGGGGTCCTGAAGCTTTCTTT. Protein product: CASSYSTQGGPEAFF.

This clonotype has just a few counts. The chain couples TRBV5-1 to TRBJ1-1, with D tentatively TRBD1 (5 bases). The CDR3 runs to 16 residues. The germline V and J ends were trimmed by 0 bases and 3 bases, with 15 bases remaining between them. Germline V gene data show CDR1 as SGHRS and CDR2 as YFSETQ. CDR3 sequence (DNA): TGCGCCAGCAGCTTGGATGGGGCGCGTTCGGACACTGAAGCTTTCTTT. Amino acids: CASSLDGARSDTEAFF.

This clonotype came up many times. The chain combines TRBV12-3 or TRBV12-4 with TRBJ2-1; D is unclear. Trimming took 2 bases from V and 7 from J, leaving 0 bases between them. The CDR3 totals 10 residues. DNA of the CDR3: TGTGCCAGCAGTTTAAATGAGCAGTTCTTC. The encoded protein is CASSLNEQFF.